This T cell receptor (beta chain) was identified in a study of cytotoxic CD8 clonotypes in ibrutinib-treated CLL. Study-level information: Within the patient group, ten to twelve were relapsed/refractory and fewer than 16 treatment-naive, and around 18 were IGHV unmutated.

Cryopreserved PBMCs were the source of around 2 micrograms of genomic DNA, which went to TCR beta libraries. CDR3 length equals 13 residues. The V and J ends lost 1 base and 1 base respectively, with 7 bases between them. Germline V lookup: CDR1 GTSNPN, CDR2 SVGIG (reference sequence). Profiling relied on immunoSEQ multiplex PCR, and the TCRdb table lists in-frame clones only, not all of them. Of over 100,000 clones in the sample, 50% to 65% are singletons; the top ten hold 37%. The sample holds a few counts of this clone. What it recognizes is unknown. Other DNA variants within this sample encode the same CDR3. Study findings and constraints: Sustained-remission and progressing patients' sampling times differed.

The chain joins TRBV30 to TRBJ2-5, with D possibly being TRBD1 (6 bases). The sample in question was PBMCs, obtained after 24 months of ibrutinib treatment. The receptor was isolated from a human donor with chronic lymphocytic leukemia. The DNA of the CDR3 is TGTGCCTGGAGTGCAGGGGTCCAAGAGACCCAGTACTTC. It codes for CAWSAGVQETQYF.